This TCR beta chain was identified during a study of glioma-infiltrating T cells. Points from the study as a whole: Above-expected tissue-blood divergence occurred in all gliomas, most in low-grade ones. Very few CDR3 sequences were shared between tissue and blood.

The iRepertoire nested amplicon-rescue multiplex PCR amplified TCR alpha and beta CDR3s from RNA. Tissue mRNA or PBMC total RNA, roughly 85-450 ng, went into one-step reverse transcription and amplification. TCRdb recomputed calls from the multiplex PCR reads with MiXCR, one row per CDR3 protein. The table shows about 130,000 distinct CDR3 sequences, with around 25% occurring only once. Points on this clonotype: Its cognate antigen is unknown.

The TCR was taken from a human donor with low-grade glioma or glioblastoma, undergoing nonglioma brain surgery, or in good health (not recorded which). Material for sequencing was glioma tissue, nonneoplastic brain tissue, or PBMCs (not recorded which).

CDR3 nucleotides: TGTGCCAGCAGTCAATCCGGACTAGCCTCCCGGCAGTTCTTC. It specifies CASSQSGLASRQFF. This chain joins TRBV28 and TRBJ2-1, with TRBD2 matching over 8 bases. The CDR3 length is 14 residues. The germline gives CDR1 MDHEN, CDR2 SYDVKM. V lost 5 bases to trimming and J lost 12 bases; unmatched junction nucleotides: 12. The whole variable domain, remainder taken from reference TRBV28 and TRBJ2-1, is DVKVTQSSRYLVKRTGEKVFLECVQDMDHENMFWYRQDPGLGLRLIYFSYDVKMKEKGDIPEGYSVSREKKERFSLILESASTNQTSMYLCASSQSGLASRQFFGPGTRLTVL.